What follows are 3 T cell receptor beta chains derived from one specimen sequenced in a study of T cell repertoires in MIS-A myocarditis. Some clones are missing from TCRdb's copy, which holds only in-frame ones; the method was immunoSEQ multiplex PCR. Of 10,000 to 12,000 clones in the sample, approximately 80% were seen once. The sample consisted of right ventricle heart tissue obtained at autopsy. The receptors shown here come from a man between 18 and 29 years old with fulminant myocarditis from multisystem inflammatory syndrome in adults (MIS-A) after COVID-19.

In its sample, this clone was seen a few times. In the same sample, other DNA sequences code for this CDR3. The rearrangement uses TRBV19 and TRBJ1-3, with D unresolved. This CDR3 region has 15 residues. V was shortened by 7 bases and J by 2 bases, with 15 bases between the two germline ends. Per germline, CDR1 LNHDA and CDR2 SQIVND (reference sequence). The CDR3 DNA follows: TGTGCCAGTACCCAGATCGCGAATGCTGGAAACACCATATATTTT. Its translation: CASTQIANAGNTIYF.

The chain has TRBV18 and TRBJ1-4; D not resolved. Germline-derived CDR1 and CDR2 are KGHSH and LQKENI. This CDR3 spans 12 amino acids. Trimming stripped 2 bases from V and 11 bases from J, with 9 bases between. CDR3: CASSPIGKKLFF. As DNA, the CDR3 is TGTGCCAGCTCACCAATTGGGAAGAAACTGTTTTTT.

The chain recombines TRBV11-2 with TRBJ2-7, with TRBD1 identical over 7 bases. The CDR3 has 15 residues. Germline assignment: CDR1 SGHAT and CDR2 FQNNGV. V was clipped by 5 bases and J by 3 bases; unmatched bases: 10. The CDR3 spells CASSQSPGQNYEQYF. The CDR3 nucleotides are TGTGCCAGCAGCCAGAGCCCGGGACAGAACTACGAGCAGTACTTC.